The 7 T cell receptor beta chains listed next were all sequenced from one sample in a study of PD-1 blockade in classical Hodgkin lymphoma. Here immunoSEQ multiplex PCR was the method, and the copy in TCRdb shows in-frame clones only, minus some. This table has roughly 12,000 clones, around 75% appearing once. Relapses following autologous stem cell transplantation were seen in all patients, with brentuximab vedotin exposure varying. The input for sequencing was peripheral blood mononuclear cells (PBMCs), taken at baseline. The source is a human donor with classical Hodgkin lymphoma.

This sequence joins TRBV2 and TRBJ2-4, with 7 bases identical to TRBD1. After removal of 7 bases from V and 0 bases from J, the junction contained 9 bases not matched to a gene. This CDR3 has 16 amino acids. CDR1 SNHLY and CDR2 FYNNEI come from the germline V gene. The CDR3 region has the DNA TGTGCCAGCAAAAAGGGACAGAACTTAGCCAAAAACATTCAGTACTTC. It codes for CASKKGQNLAKNIQYF.

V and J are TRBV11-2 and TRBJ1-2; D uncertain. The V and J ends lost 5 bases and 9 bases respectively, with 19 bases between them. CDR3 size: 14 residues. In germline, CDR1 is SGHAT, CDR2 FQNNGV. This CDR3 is CASSLTDGAGSYTF. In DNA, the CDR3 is TGTGCCAGCAGCCTGACCGACGGCGCCGGTAGCTACACCTTC. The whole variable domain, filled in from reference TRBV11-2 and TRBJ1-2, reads EAGVAQSPRYKIIEKRQSVAFWCNPISGHATLYWYQQILGQGPKLLIQFQNNGVVDDSQLPKDRFSAERLKGVDSTLKIQPAKLEDSAVYLCASSLTDGAGSYTFGSGTRLTVV.

CDR3 sequence (DNA): TGTGCCAGCAGCTTAGATCGGGGTGAGCAGTACGTC. It yields the protein CASSLDRGEQYV. J is TRBJ2-7 and V is TRBV7-9; a possible D gene is TRBD2 (5 bases). The CDR3 has 12 amino acids. Germline V gene lookup returns CDR1 SEHNR and CDR2 FQNEAQ (reference sequence). Trimming pared 1 base from V and 7 bases from J, leaving 8 bases between.

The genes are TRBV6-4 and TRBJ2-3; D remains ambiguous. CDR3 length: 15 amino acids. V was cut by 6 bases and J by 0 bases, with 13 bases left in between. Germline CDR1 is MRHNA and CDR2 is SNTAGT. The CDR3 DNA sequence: TGTGCCAGCAGAAAGGATCCATCTAGCACAGATACGCAGTATTTT. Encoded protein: CASRKDPSSTDTQYF.

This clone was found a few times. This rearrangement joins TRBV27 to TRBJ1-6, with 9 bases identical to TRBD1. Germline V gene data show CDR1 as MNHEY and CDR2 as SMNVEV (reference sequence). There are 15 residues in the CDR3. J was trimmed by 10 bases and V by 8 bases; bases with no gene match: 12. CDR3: CASALKGQGWSPLHF. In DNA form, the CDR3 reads TGTGCCAGCGCCCTCAAGGGACAGGGTTGGTCACCCCTCCACTTT.

CDR3 sequence reads: CASSIQELGYTF. CDR3 DNA: TGTGCCAGTAGTATACAGGAGTTGGGCTACACCTTC. J is TRBJ1-2 and V is TRBV19; no firm D call. This CDR3 spans 12 amino acids. Germline V CDR1 and CDR2: LNHDA, SQIVND (reference sequence). V gave up 2 bases and J gave up 8 bases, with 9 bases separating them.

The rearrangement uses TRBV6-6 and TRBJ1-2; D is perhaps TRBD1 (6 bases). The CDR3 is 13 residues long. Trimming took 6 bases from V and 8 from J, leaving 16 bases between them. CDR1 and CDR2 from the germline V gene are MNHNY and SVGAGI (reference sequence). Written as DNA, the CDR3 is TGTGCCAGCAGGGTACAGGGCGCTACGGGCTACACCTTC. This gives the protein CASRVQGATGYTF.